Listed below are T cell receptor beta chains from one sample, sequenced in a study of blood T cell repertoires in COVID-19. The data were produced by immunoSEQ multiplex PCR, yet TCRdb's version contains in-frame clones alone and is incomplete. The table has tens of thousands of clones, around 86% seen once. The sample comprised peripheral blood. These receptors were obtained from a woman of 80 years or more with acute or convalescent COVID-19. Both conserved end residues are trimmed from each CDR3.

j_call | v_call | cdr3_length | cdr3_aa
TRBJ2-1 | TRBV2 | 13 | ASSERSSGRNEQF
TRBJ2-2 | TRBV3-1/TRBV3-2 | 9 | ASQDTGELF
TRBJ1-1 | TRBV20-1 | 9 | SVKEQGAAF
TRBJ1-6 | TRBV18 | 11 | ASSPQGGTPLH
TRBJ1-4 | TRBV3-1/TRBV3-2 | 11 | ASSSGNGEKLF
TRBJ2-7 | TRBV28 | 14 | ASSPTSGGLSYEQY
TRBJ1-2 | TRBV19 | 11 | ASRDREIEGYT
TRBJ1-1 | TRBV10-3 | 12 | AISGPDRNTEAF
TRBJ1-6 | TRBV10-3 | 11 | AIRVGDMSPLH
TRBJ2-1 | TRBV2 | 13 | ASSEPRGRYNEQF
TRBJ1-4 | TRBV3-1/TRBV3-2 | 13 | ASSPGQGGNEKLF
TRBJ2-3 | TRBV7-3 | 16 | ASSLHGLAGGGTDTQY
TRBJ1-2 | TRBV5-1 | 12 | ASSLTGGNYGYT
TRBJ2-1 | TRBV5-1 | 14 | ASSYHTSGSYNEQF
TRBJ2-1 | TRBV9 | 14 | ASSVASSGRAFEQF
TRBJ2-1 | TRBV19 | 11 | ASSISSGSEQF
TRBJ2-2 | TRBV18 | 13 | ASSPPPTNTGELF
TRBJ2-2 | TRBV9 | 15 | ASSVTDRAVNTGELF
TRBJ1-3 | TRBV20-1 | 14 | SASFSQGVSGNTIY
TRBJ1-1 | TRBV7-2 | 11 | ASSFGRGTEAF
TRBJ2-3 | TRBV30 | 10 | AWSEAADTQY
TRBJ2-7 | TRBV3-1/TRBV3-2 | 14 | ASSHVALAGGHEQY
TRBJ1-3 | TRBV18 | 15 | ASSPLADIDSGNTIY
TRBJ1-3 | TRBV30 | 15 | AWSVPGTPFSGNTIY
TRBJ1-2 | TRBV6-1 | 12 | ASSEAGKAGGYT
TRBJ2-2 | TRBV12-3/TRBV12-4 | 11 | ASRGTVTGELF
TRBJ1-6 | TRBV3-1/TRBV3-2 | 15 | ASSQVLGSSYNSPLH
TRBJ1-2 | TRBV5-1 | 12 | ASSPAGGSYGYT
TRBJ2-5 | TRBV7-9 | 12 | ASSFQNHRGPAY
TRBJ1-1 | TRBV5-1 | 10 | TSSLEGAEAF
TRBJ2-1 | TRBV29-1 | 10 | SGTGDYNEQF
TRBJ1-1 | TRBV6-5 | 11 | ASSSDRGTEAF
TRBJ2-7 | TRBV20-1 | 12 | SASAQGAGYEQY
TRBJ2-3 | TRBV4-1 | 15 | ASSQVGLATSTDTQY
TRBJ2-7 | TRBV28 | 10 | ATNRGSYEQY
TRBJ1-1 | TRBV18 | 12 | ASSPDRVRTEAF
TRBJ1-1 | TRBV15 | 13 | ATSPEPVRNTEAF
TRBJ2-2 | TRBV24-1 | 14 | ATSDFARVYTGELF
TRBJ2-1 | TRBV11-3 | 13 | ASSLTGYSYNEQF
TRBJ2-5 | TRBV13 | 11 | ASSSLAEETQY
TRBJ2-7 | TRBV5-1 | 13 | ASSTARGLFDEQY
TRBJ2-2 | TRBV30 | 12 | AWHTGVSTGELF
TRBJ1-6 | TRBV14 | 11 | ASTPGIDSPLH
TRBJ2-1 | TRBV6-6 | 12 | ASSATSGLNEQF
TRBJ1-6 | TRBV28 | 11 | ASSLEEFSPLH
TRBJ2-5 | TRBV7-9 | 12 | ASSGGRMGETQY
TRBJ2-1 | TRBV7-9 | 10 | ASSVGLNEQF
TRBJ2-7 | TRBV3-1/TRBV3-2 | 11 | ASSQVGTPRQY
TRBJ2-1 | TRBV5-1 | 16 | ASSSPSGGASSYNEQF
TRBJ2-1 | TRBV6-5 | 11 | ASSYRGRGEQF
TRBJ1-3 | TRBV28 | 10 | ASSTGWDTIY
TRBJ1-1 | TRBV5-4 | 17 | ASSLDSRSRGPMNTEAF
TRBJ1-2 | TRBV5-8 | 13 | ASSLGGRGLGGYT
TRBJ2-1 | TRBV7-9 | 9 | ASSQDRVEF
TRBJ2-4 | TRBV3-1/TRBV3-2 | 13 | ASSHPLAGGDIQY
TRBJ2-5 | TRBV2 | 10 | ASERYGETQY
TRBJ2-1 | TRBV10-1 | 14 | ASSESGLAGGYEQF
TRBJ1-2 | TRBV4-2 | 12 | ASQTVAANYGYT
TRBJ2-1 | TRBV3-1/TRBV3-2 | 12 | ASSLRLAQNEQF